This section outlines one T cell receptor (beta chain) sequence together with its context. TCRdb's copy holds only in-frame clones and misses some; the assay was immunoSEQ multiplex PCR. The table shows fewer than 60,000 clones, with 85% to 95% occurring only once. These data belong to a study of control samples from healthy donors and cancer patients. The CDR3 runs 15 residues. CDR1 and CDR2 (germline): MGHDK, SYGVNS. With 6 bases removed from V and 4 bases from J, the gap between germline ends came to 16 bases. Sequencing was performed on blood. The rearrangement uses TRBV25-1 and TRBJ1-3; D remains ambiguous. The source is a man aged 25 to 40 in good health. CDR3 nucleotide sequence: TGTGCCAGCAGAGAAGACGACGGAGGAGGAAACACCATATATTTT. Translated: CASREDDGGGNTIYF.